The 31 T cell receptor beta chains below all came from one sample that was sequenced in a study of cytomegalovirus exposure and HLA in healthy donors. The PCR employed 60 Vbeta primers together with 13 Jbeta primers. Only in-frame clones appear in the TCRdb table, and some are missing; sequencing was by immunoSEQ multiplex PCR. This sample has 100,000 to 150,000 clones, with over 65% found just once. The source material was PBMCs. The receptors were sampled from a man in his forties or fifties in good health and CMV-seronegative.

The count of this clone is one. The DNA is omitted, as the CDR3 cannot be located on it reliably, and the CDR3 follows TCRdb's listing. The chain employs TRBV5-6 and TRBJ1-3. Germline loops: CDR1 SGHDT, CDR2 YYEEEE. The CDR3 region is 16 residues in length, termini included. The CDR3 loop reads CASSFGAGGPGNTIYF.

This clone is a singleton in its sample. V gene TRBV5-8 combines with J gene TRBJ1-5; 7 nucleotides match TRBD1. The trim removed 4 bases at V and 7 bases at J, leaving 11 bases unmatched. CDR3 length: 15 amino acids. From germline, CDR1 is SGHTS and CDR2 YDEGEE. CDR3 nucleotides: TGTGCCAGCAGCGAATTAGACAGGGCCGGACAGCCCCAGCATTTT. Protein: CASSELDRAGQPQHF.

V usage is TRBV6-4 and J usage is TRBJ2-1; 11 bases are shared with TRBD2. The CDR3 spans 15 residues. The germline CDR1 and CDR2 sequences are MRHNA and SNTAGT. The V and J ends lost 6 bases and 4 bases, in that order; junction bases with no gene match: 5. The CDR3 sequence: CASRAVAGGYNEQFF. The CDR3, as DNA: TGTGCCAGCAGGGCAGTAGCGGGGGGGTACAATGAGCAGTTCTTC.

The V and J genes are TRBV28 and TRBJ1-1; 7 bases align to TRBD1. The CDR3 loop spans 11 amino acids. V shed 9 bases, J shed 7 bases, and the junction held 5 bases outside the gene matches. Germline V gene lookup returns CDR1 MDHEN and CDR2 SYDVKM. CDR3 residues: CASTGEDEAFF. The CDR3 DNA reads TGTGCCAGTACAGGGGAGGATGAAGCTTTCTTT.

V gene TRBV5-8 combines with J gene TRBJ2-7, with 12 bases aligning to TRBD2. This CDR3 spans 19 amino acids. Germline CDR1 and CDR2: SGHTS and YDEGEE. Losses at the gene ends were 0 bases for V and 2 bases for J; bases not matched to a gene: 12. CDR3 DNA sequence: TGTGCCAGCAGCTTGGAAGGGCTAGCGGGGGGGCCTGTTCCCTACGAGCAGTACTTC. It encodes CASSLEGLAGGPVPYEQYF. Complete variable domain (other parts from reference TRBV5-8 and TRBJ2-7): EAGVTQSPTHLIKTRGQQATLRCSPISGHTSVYWYQQALGLGLQFLLWYDEGEERNRGNFPPRFSGRQFPNYSSELNVNALELEDSALYLCASSLEGLAGGPVPYEQYFGPGTRLTVT.

Regarding this clone: The junction shows a germline mismatch at one end, possibly a read error. The chain recombines TRBV7-9 with TRBJ1-1, with 10 bases fitting TRBD1. The CDR3 totals 15 residues. The germline V gene encodes CDR1 SEHNR and CDR2 FQNEAQ (reference sequence). CDR3 nucleotide sequence: TGTTCCAGCAGCCCAAGGACAGGGGGAGACACTGAAGCTTTCTTT. Encoded protein: CSSSPRTGGDTEAFF.

This sequence joins TRBV11-2 and TRBJ2-7, with 8 bases matching TRBD1. CDR3 length: 13 residues. Germline lookup yields CDR1 SGHAT and CDR2 FQNNGV. J gave up 4 bases and V 5 bases, and 4 bases lay outside the gene matches. The CDR3 bases are TGTGCCAGCAGCCCCGACAGGGGTTACGAGCAGTACGTC. Translating it yields CASSPDRGYEQYV.

This chain's CDR3 is CASSFPGSQETQYF. CDR3 nucleotide sequence: TGTGCCAGCAGCTTCCCAGGGTCTCAAGAGACCCAGTACTTC. The chain carries TRBV5-4 and TRBJ2-5; possible D gene TRBD1, 5 bases. Deletions cut 2 bases from V and 2 bases from J, with 10 bases between. Germline V gene lookup returns CDR1 SGHNT and CDR2 YYREEE (reference sequence). This CDR3 has 14 amino acids.

This chain connects TRBV5-1 to TRBJ1-1, with D unclear. The CDR3 length is 13 residues. Germline V CDR1 and CDR2: SGHRS, YFSETQ. V was trimmed by 0 bases and J by 4 bases, leaving 7 bases between them. CDR3 nucleotides: TGCGCCAGCAGCTTGGATTCTCGCACTGAAGCTTTCTTT. This translates into CASSLDSRTEAFF. Complete variable domain (other parts from reference TRBV5-1 and TRBJ1-1): KAGVTQTPRYLIKTRGQQVTLSCSPISGHRSVSWYQQTPGQGLQFLFEYFSETQRNKGNFPGRFSGRQFSNSRSEMNVSTLELGDSALYLCASSLDSRTEAFFGQGTRLTVV.

This clone was detected once. The chain is built from TRBV30 and TRBJ2-5, with D possibly TRBD1 on 6 matching bases. The J call is in doubt because the DNA end fits TRBJ2-7 better. Germline CDR1 and CDR2: GTSNPN and SVGIG (reference sequence). The CDR3 runs 12 residues. The CDR3 loop is CAFHRDSYEQYF. As DNA, the CDR3 is TGTGCCTTTCACAGGGATTCGTACGAGCAGTACTTC.

The rearrangement joins TRBV21-1 to TRBJ2-7; the D call in the table, TRBD1, was not verified against the DNA. TRBV21-1 is a pseudogene segment. This CDR3 contains 14 residues. CDR3 nucleotide sequence: TGTGCCAGCATCACAGGGGGCCAAACCTACGAGCAGTACTTC. Translation: CASITGGQTYEQYF.

This rearrangement joins TRBV5-1 to TRBJ2-2; possibly TRBD1 for D (6 bases). There are 15 residues in the CDR3. Germline V gives CDR1 SGHRS, CDR2 YFSETQ. The V gene lost 0 bases and the J gene lost 1 base, with 7 bases spanning the gap. This CDR3 reads CASSLEGGNTGELFF. As DNA, the CDR3 is TGCGCCAGCAGCTTGGAAGGGGGGAACACCGGGGAGCTGTTTTTT.

The rearrangement joins TRBV11-3 to TRBJ2-1; TRBD2 matches at 14 bases. V shed 5 bases, J shed 10 bases, and the junction held 4 bases outside the gene matches. Looked up from germline, CDR1 is SGHNT and CDR2 is YENEEA. The CDR3 sequence is 14 residues long. CDR3 DNA: TGTGCCAGCAGCGAGACTAGCGGGGGGGCCGAGCAGTTCTTC. Its translation is CASSETSGGAEQFF.

V usage is TRBV9 and J usage is TRBJ2-3; D perhaps matches TRBD1 (5 bases). This CDR3 has 15 residues. Germline CDR1 is SGDLS and CDR2 is YYNGEE. Trimming took off 2 bases at V and 1 base at J, with 11 bases between the two ends. Written as DNA, the CDR3 is TGTGCCAGCAGCGTCGGTTCGACAGGCACAGATACGCAGTATTTT. Translation: CASSVGSTGTDTQYF. Combining the CDR3 with reference TRBV9 and TRBJ2-3 gives the whole variable domain DSGVTQTPKHLITATGQRVTLRCSPRSGDLSVYWYQQSLDQGLQFLIQYYNGEERAKGNILERFSAQQFPDLHSELNLSSLELGDSALYFCASSVGSTGTDTQYFGPGTRLTVL.

This sequence joins TRBV15 and TRBJ2-1; D is unresolved. The ends were cut back, 5 bases at V and 8 bases at J, with 7 bases in the middle. Germline CDR1 is LNHNV and CDR2 is YYDKDF (reference sequence). The CDR3 runs to 11 residues. CDR3 in amino acids: CATSLNYEQFF. The CDR3 DNA follows: TGTGCCACCAGCTTGAACTATGAGCAGTTCTTC.

The gene calls are TRBV6-1 and TRBJ1-1, with D hard to call. Germline values: CDR1 MNHNS, CDR2 SASEGT. The CDR3 spans 14 residues. Trimming took 5 bases from V and 1 from J, leaving 11 bases between them. In nucleotides, the CDR3 is TGTGCCAGCAGTTCAGCAGGAGGGAACACTGAAGCTTTCTTT. This encodes CASSSAGGNTEAFF.

This clone was counted a single time. The rearrangement links TRBV29-1 to TRBJ2-3, with D maybe TRBD2 (6 bases). CDR3 size: 14 residues. V gave up 6 bases and J gave up 0 bases, with 13 bases separating them. CDR1 is SQVTM and CDR2 is ANQGSEA in the germline V gene. This chain's CDR3 is CSVTGGGSTDTQYF. CDR3 coding DNA: TGCAGCGTGACGGGTGGGGGGAGCACAGATACGCAGTATTTT.

The chain couples TRBV28 to TRBJ1-1, with D maybe TRBD1 (6 bases). Germline loops: CDR1 MDHEN, CDR2 SYDVKM. Trimming shortened V by 6 bases and J by 3 bases, and 11 bases separated the two germline ends. The CDR3 is made up of 13 amino acids. The CDR3 DNA follows: TGTGCCAGCAGCCCCTACAGGGACACTGAAGCTTTCTTT. This gives the protein CASSPYRDTEAFF.

This clone was picked up one time. The chain is built from TRBV15 and TRBJ1-1; TRBD1 aligns across 7 bases. V dropped 2 bases and J dropped 3; count of bases not matched to a gene: 3. This CDR3 has 14 amino acids. Germline V gene lookup returns CDR1 LNHNV and CDR2 YYDKDF (reference sequence). The CDR3 sequence is CATSRTRGDTEAFF. CDR3 nucleotide sequence: TGTGCCACCAGCAGAACCAGGGGGGACACTGAAGCTTTCTTT.

This clone was observed a few times. The chain links TRBV6-6 to TRBJ2-2; 7 bases match TRBD1. V lost 7 bases and J lost 3; bases outside the gene matches: 8. CDR1 is MNHNY, CDR2 SVGAGI, per germline (reference sequence). The CDR3 runs to 15 residues. The CDR3 is CASNHPGQHTGELFF. The CDR3, as DNA: TGTGCCAGCAACCATCCGGGACAGCACACCGGGGAGCTGTTTTTT.

This chain uses TRBV25-1 with TRBJ2-2; 11 positions match TRBD1. The CDR3 has 16 residues. Germline V gene sequence: CDR1 MGHDK, CDR2 SYGVNS. The trim removed 3 bases at V and 4 bases at J, leaving 4 bases unmatched. In nucleotides, the CDR3 is TGTGCCAGCAGTGACCGGGGGACAGGGGGCACCGGGGAGCTGTTTTTT. It specifies CASSDRGTGGTGELFF.

The genes are TRBV7-9 and TRBJ2-7, with D maybe TRBD1 (5 bases). CDR3 length: 12 residues. Germline V CDR1 and CDR2: SEHNR, FQNEAQ (reference sequence). V was cut by 0 bases and J by 6 bases, with 6 bases left in between. The CDR3 DNA reads TGTGCCAGCAGCTTAGCGCAGGGCGAGCAGTACTTC. Protein: CASSLAQGEQYF.

The chain uses TRBV7-2 and TRBJ1-6; 7 bases agree with TRBD1. V gave up 5 bases and J gave up 10 bases; unmatched junction bases: 14. Per the germline V gene, CDR1 is SGHTA and CDR2 is FQGNSA. CDR3 length: 16 residues. The CDR3: CASSPPQGSPKSPLHF. Here the CDR3 DNA reads TGTGCCAGCAGCCCTCCACAGGGGTCTCCCAAATCACCCCTCCACTTT.

The rearrangement uses TRBV5-1 and TRBJ1-3; 10 bases fit TRBD1. This CDR3 is built from 17 residues. Losses at the gene ends were 3 bases for V and 1 base for J; bases not matched to a gene: 7. Germline V gene lookup returns CDR1 SGHRS and CDR2 YFSETQ. CDR3 nucleotides: TGCGCCAGCAGCTCCGAACCGGGACAGGGGTCTGGAAACACCATATATTTT. This encodes CASSSEPGQGSGNTIYF.

V usage is TRBV2 and J usage is TRBJ2-5; 8 nucleotides align to TRBD2. This CDR3 is built from 16 residues. V gave up 6 bases and J gave up 2 bases; unmatched junction bases: 11. Per germline, CDR1 SNHLY and CDR2 FYNNEI. The CDR3 is CASRPGGGGLQETQYF. The DNA of the CDR3 is TGTGCCAGCAGACCGGGGGGGGGTGGGCTGCAAGAGACCCAGTACTTC.

The rearrangement joins TRBV19 to TRBJ1-1; 7 bases are shared with TRBD1. The V gene's germline CDR1 is LNHDA and CDR2 SQIVND (reference sequence). The CDR3 spans 15 residues. Trimming at V came to 5 bases and at J to 3 bases, leaving 9 bases not matched to a gene. The CDR3 spells CASSLSGTEDTEAFF. As DNA, the CDR3 is TGTGCCAGTAGTCTCTCCGGGACAGAGGACACTGAAGCTTTCTTT.

This clone was picked up a small number of times. This rearrangement joins TRBV6-1 to TRBJ1-2; 8 positions match TRBD1. Germline lookup yields CDR1 MNHNS and CDR2 SASEGT. V lost 10 bases and J lost 3; bases outside the gene matches: 10. CDR3 size: 14 residues. CDR3 sequence: CATRLGQDDYGYTF. CDR3 sequence (DNA): TGTGCCACCCGGCTGGGACAGGACGACTATGGCTACACCTTC.

The chain employs TRBV5-8 and TRBJ1-2; a weak D match, TRBD1 (5 bases). This CDR3 spans 15 amino acids. V was clipped by 3 bases and J by 4 bases, with 16 bases between them. In germline, CDR1 is SGHTS, CDR2 YDEGEE. This CDR3 reads CASSWSPDSFYGYTF. CDR3 coding DNA: TGTGCCAGCAGCTGGTCCCCTGACAGCTTCTATGGCTACACCTTC.

For this clone: At one end, the junction sequence differs from germline, possibly due to a read error. The gene calls are TRBV7-9 and TRBJ2-2, with D perhaps TRBD1 (5 bases). The CDR3 consists of 12 residues. The V gene's germline CDR1 is SEHNR and CDR2 FQNEAQ (reference sequence). CDR3 sequence (DNA): TGTTCCAGCAGCTTTTCAGGGGGGGAGCTGTTTTTT. Translated, it gives CSSSFSGGELFF.

V and J are TRBV2 and TRBJ1-3, with D possibly being TRBD1 (5 bases). The CDR3 length is 16 residues. CDR1 and CDR2 from the germline V gene are SNHLY and FYNNEI. V lost 6 bases, J lost 2 bases, and 17 bases lay in between. CDR3 region: CASRNPGYLTGNTIYF. In DNA form, the CDR3 reads TGTGCCAGCAGAAACCCAGGGTACCTCACTGGAAACACCATATATTTT.

J is TRBJ2-7 and V is TRBV21-1; the listed D gene, TRBD1, was not tested against the DNA. TRBV21-1 is assigned pseudogene status. The CDR3 covers 16 residues. The CDR3 coding sequence is TGTGCCAGCAACCCCCGGGACAGACGGAATCACCTGGGGCGGTACTTC. Protein product: CASNPRDRRNHLGRYF.